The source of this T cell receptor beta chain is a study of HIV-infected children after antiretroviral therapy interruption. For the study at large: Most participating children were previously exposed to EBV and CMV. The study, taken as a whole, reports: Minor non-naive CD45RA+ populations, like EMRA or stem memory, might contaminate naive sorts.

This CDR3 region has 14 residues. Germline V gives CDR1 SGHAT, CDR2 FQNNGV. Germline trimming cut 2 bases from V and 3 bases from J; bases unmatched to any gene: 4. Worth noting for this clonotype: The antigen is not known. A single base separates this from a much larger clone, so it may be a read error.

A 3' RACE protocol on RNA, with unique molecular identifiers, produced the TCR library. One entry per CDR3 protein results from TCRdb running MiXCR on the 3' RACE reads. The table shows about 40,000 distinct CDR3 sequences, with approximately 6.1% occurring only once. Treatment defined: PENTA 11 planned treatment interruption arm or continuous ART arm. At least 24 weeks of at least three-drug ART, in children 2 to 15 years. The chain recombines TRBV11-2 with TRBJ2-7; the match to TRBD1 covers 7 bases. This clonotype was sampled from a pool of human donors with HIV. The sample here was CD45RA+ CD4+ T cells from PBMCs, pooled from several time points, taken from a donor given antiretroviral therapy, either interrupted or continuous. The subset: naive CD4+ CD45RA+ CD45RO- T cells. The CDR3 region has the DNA TGTGCCAGCAGCTTAATCGACAGGGTCTACGAGCAGTACTTC. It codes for CASSLIDRVYEQYF.